Below are 18 T cell receptor beta chains sequenced from a single sample in a study of cytomegalovirus exposure and HLA in healthy donors. The PCR ran on 60 Vbeta and 13 Jbeta primers. This table comes from immunoSEQ multiplex PCR, and its TCRdb copy is limited to in-frame clones, with some not included. The sample consists of about 160,000 clones, about four fifths of them appearing once. Material for sequencing was PBMCs. The receptor set was obtained from a woman in her 30s in good health and CMV-seropositive.

This chain connects TRBV5-1 to TRBJ1-2, with TRBD1 as a possible D gene (6 bases). CDR1 and CDR2 from the germline V gene are SGHRS and YFSETQ. The length of the CDR3 is 15 residues. V shed 3 bases and J shed 4 bases, with 16 bases lying between them. CDR3 protein: CASSSRGFPSYGYTF. The CDR3 DNA follows: TGCGCCAGCAGCTCTAGGGGGTTCCCCTCCTATGGCTACACCTTC.

This clone has only a few counts. This chain links TRBV30 with TRBJ2-1, with a possible D match to TRBD1 (7 bases). The CDR3 is made up of 13 amino acids. Germline V gene data show CDR1 as GTSNPN and CDR2 as SVGIG (reference sequence). Trimming stripped 3 bases from V and 2 bases from J, with 8 bases between. CDR3 protein: CAWSRGAYNEQFF. The CDR3 DNA reads TGTGCCTGGAGCAGGGGGGCCTACAATGAGCAGTTCTTC. Based on the CDR3 plus reference TRBV30 and TRBJ2-1, the full variable domain is SQTIHQWPATLVQPVGSPLSLECTVEGTSNPNLYWYRQAAGRGLQLLFYSVGIGQISSEVPQNLSASRPQDRQFILSSKKLLLSDSGFYLCAWSRGAYNEQFFGPGTRLTVL.

This clone appeared a few times. This rearrangement joins TRBV4-3 to TRBJ1-1; no reliable D call. Per the germline V gene, CDR1 is LGHNA and CDR2 is YSLEER. The germline V and J ends were trimmed by 1 base and 7 bases, with 10 bases remaining between them. This CDR3 is 13 amino acids long. The CDR3 DNA reads TGCGCCAGCAGCCAAGTGGTGGCTTTTGAAGCTTTCTTT. Protein: CASSQVVAFEAFF.

The gene calls are TRBV7-8 and TRBJ2-1, with 9 bases that match TRBD2. CDR1 and CDR2 from the germline V gene are SGHVS and FQNEAQ. The CDR3 sequence is 15 residues long. Unmatched junction bases numbered 11, after V lost 1 base and J lost 13 bases. CDR3 bases: TGTGCCAGCAGCTTAGGGGGGGCTAGCGGGGCTCCACAGTTCTTC. Protein: CASSLGGASGAPQFF.

The rearrangement links TRBV19 to TRBJ1-2; D is possibly TRBD1 (5 bases). CDR1 LNHDA and CDR2 SQIVND come from the germline V gene (reference sequence). This CDR3 region has 12 residues. The germline V and J ends were trimmed by 0 bases and 14 bases, with 13 bases remaining between them. CDR3 coding DNA: TGTGCCAGTAGTATAGAGAGCAGGGCTCCAACCTTC. Its protein is CASSIESRAPTF.

V is TRBV29-1 and J is TRBJ2-3; TRBD2 matches 10 bases. The ends lost 3 bases at V and 3 bases at J; junction bases unmatched: 12. This CDR3 is 17 amino acids long. In germline, CDR1 is SQVTM, CDR2 ANQGSEA. CDR3 DNA: TGCAGCGTTGATTCTAGCGGGGGTAGTCGAAGTACAGATACGCAGTATTTT. This encodes CSVDSSGGSRSTDTQYF.

J is TRBJ1-2 and V is TRBV13, with TRBD1 matching over 8 bases. In germline, CDR1 is PRHDT, CDR2 FYEKMQ (reference sequence). This CDR3 has 14 amino acids. The trim removed 6 bases at V and 2 bases at J, leaving 5 bases unmatched. Here the CDR3 reads CASRDRALNYGYTF. CDR3 DNA: TGTGCCAGCAGGGACAGGGCCTTGAACTATGGCTACACCTTC.

The chain uses TRBV11-2 and TRBJ2-5; 7 bases fit TRBD1. The CDR3 contains 15 residues. V trimming: 2 bases; J trimming: 3 bases; junction bases outside the gene matches: 6. The germline CDR1 and CDR2 sequences are SGHAT and FQNNGV. The CDR3 loop reads CASSLWTGTEETQYF. DNA for the CDR3: TGTGCCAGCAGCTTATGGACAGGTACGGAAGAGACCCAGTACTTC. Full variable domain (remainder filled in from reference TRBV11-2 and TRBJ2-5): EAGVAQSPRYKIIEKRQSVAFWCNPISGHATLYWYQQILGQGPKLLIQFQNNGVVDDSQLPKDRFSAERLKGVDSTLKIQPAKLEDSAVYLCASSLWTGTEETQYFGPGTRLLVL.

The CDR3 reads CASSSRGSHTEAFF. The CDR3 DNA sequence: TGTGCCAGCAGTTCCAGGGGTTCGCACACTGAAGCTTTCTTT. V usage is TRBV6-5 and J usage is TRBJ1-1; possible D gene TRBD1, 6 bases. Germline lookup yields CDR1 MNHEY and CDR2 SVGAGI. The CDR3 length is 14 residues. Trimming took 4 bases from V and 3 from J, leaving 12 bases between them.

The genes are TRBV13 and TRBJ1-2; 7 nucleotides match TRBD1. Looked up from germline, CDR1 is PRHDT and CDR2 is FYEKMQ (reference sequence). J gave up 11 bases and V 7 bases, and 22 bases lay outside the gene matches. The CDR3 spans 16 residues. CDR3 sequence (DNA): TGTGCCAGCACCGGGTTGGGGACAGACCCCTTAAGATCGTACACCTTC. Encoded protein: CASTGLGTDPLRSYTF.

V is TRBV6-6 and J is TRBJ1-6; 9 bases align to TRBD1. Germline-derived CDR1 and CDR2 are MNHNY and SVGAGI (reference sequence). The CDR3 has 15 residues. The junction had 7 bases not matched to a gene; V was cut back by 6 bases and J by 7 bases. This chain's CDR3 is CASRVFGQGNSPLHF. The CDR3 DNA reads as TGTGCCAGCAGGGTGTTCGGACAGGGGAATTCACCCCTCCACTTT.

CDR3 DNA: TGTGCCAGCAGCGTAGGGGCTAGCGGGGGTACAGATACGCAGTATTTT. Translating it yields CASSVGASGGTDTQYF. V usage is TRBV7-6 and J usage is TRBJ2-3; 10 positions agree with TRBD2. The V gene's germline CDR1 is SGHVS and CDR2 FNYEAQ. Trimming cost V 5 bases and J 3 bases; bases outside gene matches: 8. The CDR3 extends over 16 amino acids.

The chain has TRBV7-9 and TRBJ2-5; D is perhaps TRBD1 (6 bases). Germline V gene sequence: CDR1 SEHNR, CDR2 FQNEAQ (reference sequence). The CDR3 covers 14 residues. Trimming removed 5 bases from V and 2 bases from J, with 12 bases in between. This CDR3 reads CASSPWTVQETQYF. In DNA, the CDR3 is TGTGCCAGCAGCCCCTGGACAGTTCAAGAGACCCAGTACTTC.

The chain uses TRBV5-1 and TRBJ1-1; possibly TRBD1 for D (6 bases). The CDR3 loop spans 14 amino acids. Deletions cut 2 bases from V and 4 bases from J, with 12 bases between. Per germline, CDR1 SGHRS and CDR2 YFSETQ. The CDR3 loop is CASSFRGGGTEAFF. The CDR3 DNA reads TGCGCCAGCAGCTTCAGGGGAGGGGGCACTGAAGCTTTCTTT.

The rearrangement uses TRBV7-3 and TRBJ2-3, with 8 bases identical to TRBD1. The CDR3 is 15 amino acids. Per germline, CDR1 SGHTA and CDR2 FQGTGA. Losses at the gene ends were 5 bases for V and 2 bases for J; bases not matched to a gene: 6. This CDR3 is CASSPTGAATDTQYF. DNA of the CDR3: TGTGCCAGCAGCCCGACAGGGGCCGCCACAGATACGCAGTATTTT.

The rearrangement links TRBV4-3 to TRBJ2-7; weak D call: TRBD2 (5 bases). V was shortened by 0 bases and J by 4 bases, with 10 bases between the two germline ends. This CDR3 has 14 residues. Per germline, CDR1 LGHNA and CDR2 YSLEER. CDR3 bases: TGCGCCAGCAGCCAAGATAGACCGGGATACGAGCAGTACTTC. Protein sequence: CASSQDRPGYEQYF.

In its sample, this clone was seen once. V is TRBV27 and J is TRBJ2-5; D possibly corresponds to TRBD2 (5 bases). V gave up 10 bases and J gave up 9 bases, with 15 bases separating them. Germline CDR1 reads MNHEY; CDR2 reads SMNVEV (reference sequence). The length of the CDR3 is 11 residues. DNA for the CDR3: TGTGCCACCGGGATTGGGCTGGCCCAGTACTTC. It encodes CATGIGLAQYF.

The chain joins TRBV7-2 to TRBJ1-1; a possible D gene is TRBD1 (5 bases). Germline values: CDR1 SGHTA, CDR2 FQGNSA. The germline V and J ends were trimmed by 4 bases and 2 bases, with 14 bases remaining between them. This CDR3 has 15 amino acids. This CDR3 reads CASSSPRGGNTEAFF. In DNA form, the CDR3 reads TGTGCCAGCAGCTCCCCCCGCGGGGGTAACACTGAAGCTTTCTTT.